This T cell receptor (beta chain) was identified during a study of Ad26.COV2.S vaccination and SARS-CoV-2 variants. Study summary: By the intramuscular route, Ad26.COV2.S was given once, or twice 56 days apart.

Data came from immunoSEQ multiplex PCR; TCRdb stores just in-frame clones and leaves some out. The sample has under 600,000 clones; nearly 90% are singletons. The treatment: 15 to 20 received Ad26.COV2.S at low or high dose, single or two shots; several received placebo; per-sample allocation not given. Specimens were obtained on day 63 following the first vaccine or placebo injection. V lost 2 bases and J 6 bases, leaving 13 bases between the germline ends. This CDR3 spans 14 amino acids. From germline, CDR1 is KGHSH and CDR2 LQKENI. With respect to this clone: Its antigen is undetermined.

Whole-study findings and limits: The TCR breadth and depth analyses may have understated or missed part of the total T cell responses.

The chain couples TRBV18 to TRBJ1-1, with TRBD1 as a possible D gene (6 bases). The sequenced sample was peripheral blood, obtained in a trial of Ad26.COV2.S vaccine versus placebo. The TCR was taken from a person aged 18-60 years who received the Ad26.COV2.S COVID-19 vaccine or a placebo. CDR3 protein: CASSPTSGGAEAFF. DNA for the CDR3: TGTGCCAGCTCACCAACTTCGGGGGGCGCTGAAGCTTTCTTT.